This T cell receptor beta chain was profiled in a study of control samples from healthy donors and cancer patients. Clones were read by immunoSEQ multiplex PCR, and TCRdb kept only the in-frame ones, dropping some. Here the sample spans over 100,000 clones, around 88% being singletons. The CDR3 length is 15 residues. V was pared by 2 bases and J by 1 base, with 12 bases between. The germline V gene encodes CDR1 SGHVS and CDR2 FQNEAQ. This TCR was sampled from a man in his forties in good health. Source material: blood. The chain links TRBV7-8 to TRBJ2-7; the D gene could be TRBD1 or TRBD2 (5 bases each). CDR3 sequence: CASSLRGVGSYEQYF. CDR3 bases: TGTGCCAGCAGCTTAAGAGGGGTTGGGTCCTACGAGCAGTACTTC. Full variable domain (outside the CDR3, taken from reference TRBV7-8 and TRBJ2-7): GAGVSQSPRYKVAKRGQDVALRCDPISGHVSLFWYQQALGQGPEFLTYFQNEAQLDKSGLPSDRFFAERPEGSVSTLKIQRTQQEDSAVYLCASSLRGVGSYEQYFGPGTRLTVT.